The clone carrying this T cell receptor beta chain occurred a few times. This record comes from a study of molecular identifiers for immune sequencing clone quantification. Listed TCR primers and previously described methods were used for bulk TCR libraries. TCRdb re-derived calls from the PCR reads in MiXCR, one entry per CDR3 protein. This table holds around 470,000 distinct CDR3 sequences, roughly 23% found once. The source material was naive CD8+ T cells from blood, with Jurkat cell RNA spiked in. Documented subset: FACS-sorted CD8+CD4-CCR7+CD45RA+ naive T cells. This TCR was recovered from a human donor in good health. Some libraries in this study had Jurkat cell RNA spiked in.

Here the CDR3 DNA reads TGTGCCAGCAGTTTATTCGGCGGTGGAAATCCGAACACTGAAGCTTTCTTT. As protein: CASSLFGGGNPNTEAFF. The chain uses TRBV27 and TRBJ1-1; D remains ambiguous. The germline gives CDR1 MNHEY, CDR2 SMNVEV (reference sequence). V dropped 1 base and J dropped 1 base, with 16 bases sitting between them. The CDR3 runs 17 residues.